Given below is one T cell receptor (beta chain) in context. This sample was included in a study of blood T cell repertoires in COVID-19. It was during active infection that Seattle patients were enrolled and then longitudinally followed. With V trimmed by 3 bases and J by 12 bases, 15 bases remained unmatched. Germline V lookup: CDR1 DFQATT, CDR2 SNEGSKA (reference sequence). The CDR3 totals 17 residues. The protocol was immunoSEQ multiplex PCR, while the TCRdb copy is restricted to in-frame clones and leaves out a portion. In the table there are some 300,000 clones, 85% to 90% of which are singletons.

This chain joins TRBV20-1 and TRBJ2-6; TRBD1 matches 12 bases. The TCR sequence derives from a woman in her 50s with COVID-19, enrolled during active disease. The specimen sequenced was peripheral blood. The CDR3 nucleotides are TGCAGTGCTAGTCTCTTGGGACAGGGGGCCTTAGTGCCCGTCCTGACTTTC. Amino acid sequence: CSASLLGQGALVPVLTF.